This TCR beta chain is drawn from a study of identical twins (dated by TCRdb to 2016 to 2018). About the study as a whole: The study deep-sequenced TCR alpha and beta repertoires from monozygotic twins, unrelated adults of various ages and cord blood to test whether fetal clonotypes persist. To rule out contamination, the twin experiments were replicated at different times with different library preparation protocols.

General conclusions and limits of the study: Compared with coincidental sharing between unrelated individuals, out-of-frame TCR alpha sequences shared between twins had an excess of sequences with low generation probability. Because the same donors could not be followed over many years, conclusions were based on cross-sectional statistical analysis. Recombination models systematically underestimated out-of-frame TCR alpha sharing in monozygotic twins but agreed with sharing between unrelated individuals. A weaker excess of twin sharing was found in beta out-of-frame sequences because the signal-to-noise ratio was lowered by fewer shared sequences. Invariant T cells such as MAIT and iNKT could partly confound zero-insertion analyses, though diverse VJ usage argued against this for most clonotypes. Abundant cord blood beta clonotypes carried fewer insertions; young adult naive repertoires showed a weaker similar trend, while memory repertoires showed none.

The table lists this clonotype with a few counts. No antigen is known for it. It has no much larger one-base neighbor in the sample; base qualities were not kept. The receptor library was made with 5' RACE. The sequencing machine was an Illumina HiSeq 2000. Template switching added a universal primer binding site, and the final cDNA carried a unique molecular identifier that allowed TCR cDNA molecules to be counted accurately. First-strand cDNA for TCR alpha and beta chains was synthesized from specific primers in the conserved constant-segment region. To control for contamination, every cDNA library was double barcoded, receiving both a SMART-Mk sample barcode and Illumina barcodes. Two successive PCR steps introduced TruSeq adapter sequences along with Illumina sample barcodes. The Illumina HiSeq platform was used with custom primers to sequence TCR alpha and beta cDNA libraries. As for the authors' bioinformatics: MiGEC was used to process raw reads and extract unique molecular identifiers, and MiXCR was used to find CDR3 positions. Recombination models were inferred per individual with the repgenHMM and IGoR tools using an EM algorithm. Shared clonotype analysis was performed with the tcR package in R, normalizing sharing by the product of cloneset sizes. Out-of-frame nonproductive sequences were analyzed to study raw recombination free of thymic and clonal selection effects. TCRdb reprocessed the public reads (quality trimming at Q25 with fastp, clone calling with MiXCR) and kept in-frame beta chains. For every CDR3 protein sequence, its rows merge into one entry that carries the most common genes and DNA. The V and J calls were determined by TCRdb, not by the authors. Across this sample there are 640,000 or so distinct CDR3 sequences, with 5.5% to 6.5% seen only once. The ten largest account for around 2% of the sample.

Every donor was a healthy Caucasian. The study also sequenced three unrelated non-twin adults: a male aged 18 to 29, a male aged 50 to 60 and a female aged 50 to 60. Miltenyi CD45RO+ enrichment and human naive T-cell isolation kits were used to isolate memory (CD45RO+) and naive T cells from PBMC. V is pared back by 8 bases and J by 3 bases, with 17 bases lying between the germline termini. CDR1 SEHNR and CDR2 FQNEAQ were looked up in the germline V gene (reference sequence). From cysteine to phenylalanine, the CDR3 is 14 amino acids long. The CDR3 DNA has 42 bases and is translated from base 1. The material sequenced was naive T cells sorted from blood. This sample's cell subset or site label indicates: cells isolated with a human naive T-cell isolation kit. This TCR was sampled from a man between 18 and 29 years old in good health. The chain uses TRBV7-9 and TRBJ2-7; TRBD2 could be the D gene, as 6 bases match. CDR3 sequence: CASGRISGLYEQYF. The DNA sequence follows: TGTGCCAGCGGAAGGATTAGCGGCCTCTACGAGCAGTACTTC.